This note documents a single TCR beta chain sequence. The data originate from a study of blood T cells in healthy people across ages. Primed by a sample-barcoded 5' primer and a J-beta primer mix, a second PCR proceeded for roughly 7 to 12 cycles. Each CDR3 protein is one row after TCRdb ran MiXCR on the 5' RACE reads. The data contain 890,000 or so distinct CDR3 sequences, roughly 60% of them singletons. The study recruited healthy Caucasian donors from Russia who were aged about 6 to 90. The sequence came from a man younger than 45 in good health. The sequencing input was blood.

CDR3 sequence: CASSPGQRGYTF. DNA of the CDR3: TGTGCCAGCAGCCCCGGGCAGAGAGGCTACACCTTC. The chain carries TRBV12-3 or TRBV12-4 and TRBJ1-2; D uncertain. The V end was cut by 6 bases, the J end by 8 bases, with 13 bases between. The length of the CDR3 is 12 residues.